Below are 32 T cell receptor beta chains sequenced from a single sample in a study of blood T cells in healthy people across ages (dated by TCRdb to 2015 to 2017). Library generation was performed with 5' RACE. TCRdb records Illumina HiSeq 2500 as the sequencer. A second PCR of roughly 6 to 12 cycles was run with a J-beta primer mix and a sample-barcoded 5' primer. TCRdb cleaned the public reads at Q25 with fastp, built clones with MiXCR and kept in-frame beta chains. For every CDR3 protein sequence, its rows merge into one entry that carries the most common genes and DNA. This sample holds roughly 680,000 distinct CDR3 sequences; roughly 21% were observed only once. The leading ten clones occupy roughly 3.4% of the sample. Specimen: blood. The receptors derive from a man aged 65 to 79 in good health.

The gene calls are TRBV12-3 or TRBV12-4 and TRBJ2-3; 7 nucleotides line up with TRBD2. There are 16 residues in the CDR3. Trimming took 5 bases from V and 5 from J; bases not matched to a gene: 13. This CDR3 is CASSPYGGGPRDTQYF. CDR3 nucleotides: TGTGCCAGCAGTCCTTACGGGGGAGGGCCGAGAGATACGCAGTATTTT.

The chain combines TRBV6-5 with TRBJ2-7, with 9 bases that match TRBD1. There are 14 residues in the CDR3. Looked up from germline, CDR1 is MNHEY and CDR2 is SVGAGI. The V gene end was trimmed by 5 bases and the J gene end by 5 bases; junction bases not matched to a gene: 7. The CDR3 here is CASSSPGTGNEQYF. The CDR3 DNA reads as TGTGCCAGCAGTAGCCCCGGGACAGGGAACGAGCAGTACTTC.

The chain uses TRBV29-1 and TRBJ2-7; TRBD1 matches 8 bases. Losses at the gene ends were 3 bases for V and 5 bases for J; bases not matched to a gene: 3. The CDR3 is 12 residues long. Germline loops: CDR1 SQVTM, CDR2 ANQGSEA. This CDR3 is CSVETGVDEQYF. In DNA form, the CDR3 reads TGCAGCGTTGAGACAGGGGTCGACGAGCAGTACTTC.

This clonotype was detected a few times. The chain carries TRBV28 and TRBJ2-1, with 7 bases matching TRBD2. The CDR3 contains 15 residues. Germline CDR1 reads MDHEN; CDR2 reads SYDVKM. The ends lost 4 bases at V and 5 bases at J; junction bases unmatched: 8. The CDR3 DNA reads TGTGCCAGCAGTTACCGGGGAGGGAAAAACAATGAGCAGTTCTTC. Translated: CASSYRGGKNNEQFF.

This clonotype has more than one count but fewer than ten. The rearrangement joins TRBV28 to TRBJ2-1, with 8 bases matching TRBD2. CDR3 length: 15 amino acids. V dropped 3 bases and J dropped 2; count of bases not matched to a gene: 3. Germline assignment: CDR1 MDHEN and CDR2 SYDVKM. The CDR3 region is CASSLSGSTYNEQFF. CDR3 bases: TGTGCCAGCAGTTTGAGCGGGAGTACCTACAATGAGCAGTTCTTC.

The J gene is TRBJ2-1, the V gene TRBV10-3; 7 bases fit TRBD2. The CDR3 extends over 14 amino acids. V gave up 0 bases and J gave up 7 bases; unmatched junction bases: 3. CDR1 ENHRY and CDR2 SYGVKD come from the germline V gene. Written as DNA, the CDR3 is TGTGCCATCAGTGAGTCGGGGGGGGTGAATGAGCAGTTCTTC. It translates to CAISESGGVNEQFF.

This clonotype was detected only a few times. The chain recombines TRBV18 with TRBJ1-1; D ambiguous. Trimming removed 2 bases at V and 1 base at J, with 8 bases between. The V gene's germline CDR1 is KGHSH and CDR2 LQKENI. The CDR3 contains 14 residues. CDR3 nucleotides: TGTGCCAGCTCACCAATCCGGGAGAACACTGAAGCTTTCTTT. This translates into CASSPIRENTEAFF.

V and J are TRBV27 and TRBJ2-7, with D perhaps TRBD1 (6 bases). Germline-derived CDR1 and CDR2 are MNHEY and SMNVEV (reference sequence). The CDR3 covers 15 residues. V dropped 2 bases and J dropped 5 bases, with 16 bases sitting between them. The CDR3 region has the DNA TGTGCCAGCAGTTTAGAGGGTCAGGGGAGACACGAGCAGTACTTC. Translating it yields CASSLEGQGRHEQYF.

The CDR3 bases are TGCAGTGCTTACCGGGACGGCGAATTCTACGAGCAGTACTTC. Translating gives CSAYRDGEFYEQYF. V usage is TRBV20-1 and J usage is TRBJ2-7; D assignment may be TRBD1 or TRBD2 (5 bases each). Germline values: CDR1 DFQATT, CDR2 SNEGSKA (reference sequence). The CDR3 consists of 14 residues. V lost 5 bases and J lost 3, with 17 bases in between.

This chain connects TRBV6-5 to TRBJ2-7, with 7 bases that match TRBD1. V was clipped by 5 bases and J by 2 bases; unmatched bases: 6. The CDR3 loop spans 14 amino acids. Per germline, CDR1 MNHEY and CDR2 SVGAGI. This CDR3 is CASSVWDRPYEQYF. CDR3 sequence (DNA): TGTGCCAGCAGTGTTTGGGACAGACCCTACGAGCAGTACTTC.

This clonotype was observed a handful of times. The V and J genes are TRBV10-3 and TRBJ2-3; a possible D gene is TRBD1 (6 bases). CDR1 and CDR2 (germline): ENHRY, SYGVKD. The CDR3 is 15 amino acids. V shed 5 bases and J shed 1 base, with 13 bases lying between them. The CDR3 nucleotides read TGTGCCATCAGTCCGACAGGCTTGGGCACAGATACGCAGTATTTT. Translated: CAISPTGLGTDTQYF.

This clonotype was recorded many times. The chain uses TRBV20-1 and TRBJ2-5, with 7 nucleotides matching TRBD2. V gave up 3 bases and J gave up 1 base; unmatched junction bases: 5. Germline CDR1 and CDR2: DFQATT and SNEGSKA (reference sequence). The CDR3 runs to 14 residues. CDR3 DNA: TGCAGTGCTAGGCAAAGGACTAGCCAAGAGACCCAGTACTTC. Translation gives CSARQRTSQETQYF.

The gene calls are TRBV5-1 and TRBJ1-1, with TRBD1 as a possible D gene (5 bases). CDR3 size: 15 residues. Germline CDR1 is SGHRS and CDR2 is YFSETQ. The V end lost 2 bases, the J end lost 0 bases, and 11 bases lay between the germline ends. CDR3 amino acids: CASSFAGRMNTEAFF. The CDR3 nucleotides read TGCGCCAGCAGCTTTGCGGGACGGATGAACACTGAAGCTTTCTTT.

The chain joins TRBV10-2 to TRBJ2-1; 11 nucleotides line up with TRBD1. Per germline, CDR1 WSHSY and CDR2 SAAADI. The CDR3 loop spans 15 amino acids. V lost 3 bases, J lost 8 bases, and 6 bases stayed unmatched. CDR3 sequence reads: CASSEGTGGLHEQFF. The DNA for the CDR3 is TGCGCCAGCAGTGAAGGGACAGGGGGTCTGCATGAGCAGTTCTTC.

The chain is built from TRBV20-1 and TRBJ2-5; 7 nucleotides agree with TRBD2. V was clipped by 2 bases and J by 9 bases; unmatched bases: 12. The CDR3 is made up of 14 amino acids. Looked up from germline, CDR1 is DFQATT and CDR2 is SNEGSKA (reference sequence). This CDR3 reads CSARLGLPSMAQYF. The CDR3 bases are TGCAGTGCTAGACTGGGACTACCCTCGATGGCCCAGTACTTC.

In regard to this clonotype: Because it lacks the conserved phenylalanine or tryptophan at the end, this CDR3 is likely a read error. The DNA is omitted, as the CDR3 cannot be located on it reliably, and the CDR3 follows TCRdb's listing. CDR3: CASSQDRGRDSD. J is TRBJ2-3 and V is TRBV14; whether TRBD2, the table's D call, matches the DNA was not checked. The CDR3 numbers 12 amino acids, ends counted. Looked up from germline, CDR1 is SGHDN and CDR2 is FVKESK.

This clonotype has only a few counts. This chain uses TRBV2 with TRBJ2-5; 7 bases line up with TRBD2. V gave up 7 bases and J gave up 5 bases; unmatched junction bases: 7. Germline V gene sequence: CDR1 SNHLY, CDR2 FYNNEI. The CDR3 is 13 amino acids. CDR3 amino acids: CASTGGLSETQYF. The CDR3 DNA sequence: TGTGCCAGCACTGGGGGACTATCGGAGACCCAGTACTTC.

In its sample, this clonotype was seen a few times. A much bigger clone sits one base away, suggesting this may be a read error. The J gene is TRBJ2-5, the V gene TRBV7-2; TRBD1 might be the D (6 bases). The last part of the DNA fits TRBJ2-1 better; the J call may be wrong. This CDR3 spans 13 amino acids. Germline V CDR1 and CDR2: SGHTA, FQGNSA. The CDR3 DNA reads TGTGCCAGCAGCTTCCGGGACAACAATGAGCAGTTCTTC. Its translation is CASSFRDNNEQFF.

This clonotype was counted ten times or more. The CDR3 DNA sequence: TGTGCCAGCAGCGTAGGTATGGCGCAGACCCAGTACTTC. Residues: CASSVGMAQTQYF. The chain has TRBV9 and TRBJ2-5; no firm D call. Germline V CDR1 and CDR2: SGDLS, YYNGEE. V was cut by 0 bases and J by 6 bases, with 9 bases left in between. This CDR3 region has 13 residues.

This clonotype was counted between two and nine times. The chain has TRBV7-3 and TRBJ2-1; possibly TRBD1 for D (6 bases). There are 13 residues in the CDR3. Per germline, CDR1 SGHTA and CDR2 FQGTGA. The V end lost 0 bases, the J end lost 8 bases, and 8 bases lay between the germline ends. Here the CDR3 DNA reads TGTGCCAGCAGCTTAACCCACAGGGATGAGCAGTTCTTC. Residues: CASSLTHRDEQFF.

This chain joins TRBV9 and TRBJ2-5; D gene unclear. V was cut by 0 bases and J by 5 bases, with 14 bases left in between. Germline CDR1 is SGDLS and CDR2 is YYNGEE. This CDR3 spans 15 amino acids. CDR3 coding DNA: TGTGCCAGCAGCGTAGAAGGCCAGTCCGGCGAGACCCAGTACTTC. Translation: CASSVEGQSGETQYF.

The chain links TRBV24-1 to TRBJ2-5; 10 bases align to TRBD2. Gene TRBJ2-1 matches the end of the DNA better, so the J call may be wrong. Germline values: CDR1 KGHDR, CDR2 SFDVKD. There are 13 residues in the CDR3. The CDR3, as DNA: TGTGCCACCAGTGAAGGGACTAGCGCCCTACAGTTCTTC. It translates to CATSEGTSALQFF.

The rearrangement uses TRBV20-1 and TRBJ2-1, with D possibly being TRBD2 (6 bases). The V gene lost 5 bases and the J gene lost 3 bases, with 8 bases spanning the gap. Germline-derived CDR1 and CDR2 are DFQATT and SNEGSKA (reference sequence). This CDR3 spans 12 amino acids. CDR3 protein: CSAGGLYNEQFF. In nucleotides, the CDR3 is TGCAGTGCTGGGGGACTCTACAATGAGCAGTTCTTC.

J is TRBJ2-3 and V is TRBV30; D is uncertain. Germline values: CDR1 GTSNPN, CDR2 SVGIG (reference sequence). Trimming pared 4 bases from V and 6 bases from J, leaving 14 bases between. This CDR3 spans 13 amino acids. As DNA, the CDR3 is TGTGCCTGGACGACCGCGAATGAGGATACGCAGTATTTT. Translated: CAWTTANEDTQYF. Complete variable domain (other parts from reference TRBV30 and TRBJ2-3): SQTIHQWPATLVQPVGSPLSLECTVEGTSNPNLYWYRQAAGRGLQLLFYSVGIGQISSEVPQNLSASRPQDRQFILSSKKLLLSDSGFYLCAWTTANEDTQYFGPGTRLTVL.

This clonotype was counted a few times. The chain is built from TRBV3-1 and TRBJ2-1, with 8 bases fitting TRBD2. Germline assignment: CDR1 LGHDT and CDR2 YNNKEL (reference sequence). This CDR3 region has 17 residues. V shed 0 bases and J 0 bases; nucleotides not matched to a gene: 4. CDR3 amino acids: CASSQETGRASYNEQFF. DNA for the CDR3: TGTGCCAGCAGCCAAGAAACCGGGAGGGCCTCCTACAATGAGCAGTTCTTC.

This clonotype was seen once. The chain combines TRBV7-2 with TRBJ2-2; D may be TRBD1 (6 bases). In germline, CDR1 is SGHTA, CDR2 FQGNSA. V was pared by 5 bases and J by 6 bases, with 10 bases between. The CDR3 length is 13 residues. CDR3 DNA sequence: TGTGCCAGCAGCGTACAGGGAGCCGGGGAGCTGTTTTTT. Its protein product is CASSVQGAGELFF.

This clonotype was recorded a few times. This rearrangement joins TRBV29-1 to TRBJ2-2, with unresolved D. Trimming cost V 7 bases and J 1 base, with 4 bases left between them. CDR3 length equals 11 residues. Germline CDR1 reads SQVTM; CDR2 reads ANQGSEA. In DNA, the CDR3 is TGCAGCGCCGAGAACACCGGGGAGCTGTTTTTT. Translating it yields CSAENTGELFF.

The chain links TRBV5-1 to TRBJ1-2; tentatively, D is TRBD1 (6 bases). V dropped 6 bases and J dropped 11 bases, with 26 bases sitting between them. Germline CDR1 is SGHRS and CDR2 is YFSETQ. This CDR3 comprises 15 residues. In DNA form, the CDR3 reads TGCGCCAGCACCCTGGGGGCAGGGGAGATCAGTGGATACACCTTC. Translating gives CASTLGAGEISGYTF. Drawing the rest from reference TRBV5-1 and TRBJ1-2, the complete variable domain is KAGVTQTPRYLIKTRGQQVTLSCSPISGHRSVSWYQQTPGQGLQFLFEYFSETQRNKGNFPGRFSGRQFSNSRSEMNVSTLELGDSALYLCASTLGAGEISGYTFGSGTRLTVV.

V gene TRBV6-6 combines with J gene TRBJ1-4; D unresolved. Trimming took 3 bases from V and 5 from J, leaving 4 bases between them. The CDR3 covers 12 residues. The germline V gene encodes CDR1 MNHNY and CDR2 SVGAGI (reference sequence). CDR3 DNA sequence: TGTGCCAGCAGTTATCGAAATGAAAAACTGTTTTTT. It encodes CASSYRNEKLFF.

There are a few counts of this clonotype. V is TRBV7-9 and J is TRBJ2-7; maybe TRBD2 (6 bases). This CDR3 spans 16 amino acids. Per germline, CDR1 SEHNR and CDR2 FQNEAQ (reference sequence). With 0 bases removed from V and 3 bases from J, the gap between germline ends came to 15 bases. CDR3 nucleotide sequence: TGTGCCAGCAGCTTAGCGGGCGGGGCCTCCTTCTACGAGCAGTACTTC. Translated: CASSLAGGASFYEQYF.

The gene calls are TRBV6-5 and TRBJ2-4; D call uncertain. Germline loops: CDR1 MNHEY, CDR2 SVGAGI. Trimming pared 5 bases from V and 1 base from J, leaving 15 bases between. The CDR3 is 16 amino acids. The CDR3 reads CASSEKYYTAKNIQYF. The DNA for the CDR3 is TGTGCCAGCAGTGAGAAGTACTACACGGCCAAAAACATTCAGTACTTC.

The gene calls are TRBV4-3 and TRBJ1-3; TRBD1 might be the D (5 bases). V was clipped by 0 bases and J by 0 bases, with 12 bases between them. Looked up from germline, CDR1 is LGHNA and CDR2 is YSLEER. This CDR3 is 17 amino acids long. CDR3 protein: CASSQDRQGFSGNTIYF. The CDR3 bases are TGCGCCAGCAGCCAAGATCGGCAGGGCTTCTCTGGAAACACCATATATTTT.